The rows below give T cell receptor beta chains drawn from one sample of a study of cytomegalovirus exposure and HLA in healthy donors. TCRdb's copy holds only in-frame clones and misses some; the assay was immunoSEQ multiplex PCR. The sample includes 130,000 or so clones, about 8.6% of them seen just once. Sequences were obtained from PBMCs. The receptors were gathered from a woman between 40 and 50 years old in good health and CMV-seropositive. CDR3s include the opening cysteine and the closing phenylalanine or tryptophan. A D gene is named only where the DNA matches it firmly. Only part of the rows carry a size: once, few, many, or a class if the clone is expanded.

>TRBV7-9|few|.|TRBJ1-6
CASSPGGGRLDSPLHF
TGTGCCAGCAGCCCCGGAGGCGGGAGGTTGGATTCACCCCTCCACTTT
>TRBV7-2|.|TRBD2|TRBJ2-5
CASSPRGGQQETQYF
TGTGCCAGCAGCCCACGGGGGGGCCAACAGGAGACCCAGTACTTC
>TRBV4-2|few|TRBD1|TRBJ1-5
CASSQGQGRQPQHF
TGTGCCAGCAGCCAAGGACAGGGACGGCAGCCCCAGCATTTT
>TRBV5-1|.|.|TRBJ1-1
CASSFGSGPGGTEAFF
TGCGCCAGCAGCTTTGGTTCGGGACCGGGGGGGACTGAAGCTTTCTTT
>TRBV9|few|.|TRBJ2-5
CASSVEVLGETQYF
TGTGCCAGCAGCGTAGAAGTCCTCGGAGAGACCCAGTACTTC
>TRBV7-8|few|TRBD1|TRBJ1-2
CASSLRTGGNGYTF
TGTGCCAGCAGCTTACGGACAGGGGGCAATGGCTACACCTTC
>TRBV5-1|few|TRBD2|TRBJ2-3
CASSSKTSGGIDTQYF
TGCGCCAGCAGCTCCAAGACTAGCGGGGGGATAGATACGCAGTATTTT
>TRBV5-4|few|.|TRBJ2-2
CADGESTGELFF
TGTGCCGACGGGGAAAGCACCGGGGAGCTGTTTTTT
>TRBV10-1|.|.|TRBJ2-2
CASSESTRNTGELFF
TGCGCCAGCAGTGAGTCCACCAGGAACACCGGGGAGCTGTTTTTT
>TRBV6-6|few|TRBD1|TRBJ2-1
CASAPQGTQYNEQFF
TGTGCCAGCGCACCACAGGGGACCCAATACAATGAGCAGTTCTTC
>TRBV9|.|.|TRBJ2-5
CASSARAGETQYF
TGTGCCAGCAGCGCTAGGGCGGGGGAGACCCAGTACTTC
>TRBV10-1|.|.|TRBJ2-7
CASSDPTKEEQYF
TGCGCCAGCAGTGATCCTACCAAGGAGGAGCAGTACTTC
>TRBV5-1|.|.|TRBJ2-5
CASSLVVSQETQYF
TGCGCCAGCAGCTTGGTGGTCAGCCAAGAGACCCAGTACTTC
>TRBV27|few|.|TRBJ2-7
CASSLVREQPIYEQYF
TGTGCCAGCAGTTTAGTTCGGGAGCAGCCGATCTACGAGCAGTACTTC
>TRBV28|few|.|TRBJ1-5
CASRTNQPQHF
TGTGCCAGCAGAACAAATCAGCCCCAGCATTTT
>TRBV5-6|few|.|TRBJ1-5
CASSLAGAKVHNQPRHF
TGTGCCAGCAGCTTGGCGGGAGCGAAGGTCCACAATCAGCCCCGGCATTTT
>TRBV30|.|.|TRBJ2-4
CAGEGKNIQYF
TGTGCCGGCGAGGGAAAAAACATTCAGTACTTC
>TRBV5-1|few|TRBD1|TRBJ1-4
CASSLGTGAQGEKLFF
TGCGCCAGCAGCTTGGGGACAGGGGCTCAGGGAGAAAAACTGTTTTTT
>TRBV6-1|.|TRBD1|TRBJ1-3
CASSWDRRNTIYF
TGTGCCAGCAGCTGGGACAGAAGAAACACCATATATTTT
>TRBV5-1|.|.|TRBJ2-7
CASSLDGAYEQYF
TGCGCCAGCAGCTTGGACGGGGCCTACGAGCAGTACTTC
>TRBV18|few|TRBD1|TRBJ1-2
CASSPRDSSSSGYTF
TGTGCCAGCTCACCACGGGACAGCTCATCCTCGGGCTACACCTTC
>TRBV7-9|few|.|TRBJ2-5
CASSSRGDSQLQETQYF
TGTGCCAGCAGCTCGAGGGGGGACAGCCAACTACAAGAGACCCAGTACTTC
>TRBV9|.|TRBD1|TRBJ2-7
CASSGGTGLTYEQYF
TGTGCCAGCAGCGGCGGGACAGGGTTGACCTACGAGCAGTACTTC
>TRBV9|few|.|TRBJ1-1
CASSPWDTGNTEAFF
TGTGCCAGCAGCCCCTGGGACACCGGTAACACTGAAGCTTTCTTT
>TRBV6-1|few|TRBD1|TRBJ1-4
CASSDLGDRGLIDEKLFF
TGTGCCAGCAGTGACTTAGGAGACAGGGGACTAATAGATGAAAAACTGTTTTTT
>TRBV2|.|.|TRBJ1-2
CASSAGGLGGYTF
TGTGCCAGCAGCGCGGGAGGTCTCGGTGGCTACACCTTC
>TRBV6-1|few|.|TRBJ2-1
CASSEQQEGEQFF
TGTGCCAGCAGTGAGCAACAGGAAGGCGAGCAGTTCTTC
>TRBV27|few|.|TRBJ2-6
CASSAYTGANVLTF
TGTGCCAGCAGTGCCTATACTGGGGCCAACGTCCTGACTTTC
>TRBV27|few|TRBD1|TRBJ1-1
CASSLTGVNTEAFF
TGTGCCAGCAGTTTAACAGGGGTGAACACTGAAGCTTTCTTT
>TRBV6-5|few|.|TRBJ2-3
CASSYVGGLADTQYF
TGTGCCAGCAGTTACGTAGGGGGATTAGCAGATACGCAGTATTTT
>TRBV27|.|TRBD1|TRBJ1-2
CASSLSGTGLNYGYTF
TGTGCCAGCAGTTTATCCGGGACAGGGCTCAACTATGGCTACACCTTC
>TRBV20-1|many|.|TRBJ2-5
CSAGKETQYF
TGCAGTGCTGGCAAGGAGACCCAGTACTTC
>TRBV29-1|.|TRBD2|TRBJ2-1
CSVEFGGDNEQFF
TGCAGCGTTGAGTTCGGGGGGGACAATGAGCAGTTCTTC
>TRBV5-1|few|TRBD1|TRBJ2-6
CASSQTGTPGANVLTF
TGCGCCAGCAGCCAGACAGGGACCCCCGGGGCCAACGTCCTGACTTTC
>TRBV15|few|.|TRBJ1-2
CATSRVGDGYTF
TGTGCCACCAGCAGAGTAGGAGATGGCTACACCTTC
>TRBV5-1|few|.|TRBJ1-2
CASSFLNREYGYTF
TGCGCCAGCAGCTTTTTGAACAGGGAGTATGGCTACACCTTC
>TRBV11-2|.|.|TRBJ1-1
CASSLAGRGTEAFF
TGTGCCAGCAGCTTGGCAGGCCGGGGCACTGAAGCTTTCTTT
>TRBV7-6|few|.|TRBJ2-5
CASKAAGRQETQYF
TGTGCCAGCAAGGCCGCGGGGCGCCAAGAGACCCAGTACTTC
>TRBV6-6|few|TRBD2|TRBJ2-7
CASSYWGTIGSYEQYF
TGTGCCAGCAGTTACTGGGGGACTATAGGCTCCTACGAGCAGTACTTC
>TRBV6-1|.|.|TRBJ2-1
CATSGGPENEQFF
TGTGCCACCTCCGGGGGGCCGGAGAATGAGCAGTTCTTC
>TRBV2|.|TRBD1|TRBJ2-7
CASSETPGQGSPYEQYF
TGTGCCAGCAGTGAAACGCCGGGACAGGGGTCCCCCTACGAGCAGTACTTC
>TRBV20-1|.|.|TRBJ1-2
CSAGGVYGYTF
TGCAGTGCTGGGGGGGTCTATGGCTACACCTTC
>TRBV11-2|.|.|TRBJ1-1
CASSLRAFF
TGTGCCAGCAGCTTAAGAGCCTTCTTT
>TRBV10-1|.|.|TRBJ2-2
CASSSWELFF
TGCGCCAGCAGTTCGTGGGAGCTGTTTTTT
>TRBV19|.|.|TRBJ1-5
CASSIGNSNQPQHF
TGTGCCAGTAGTATAGGTAATAGCAATCAGCCCCAGCATTTT
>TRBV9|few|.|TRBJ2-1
CASRSNGGNEQFF
TGTGCCAGCAGAAGTAATGGGGGGAATGAGCAGTTCTTC
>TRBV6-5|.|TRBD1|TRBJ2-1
CSSMPGTGYSEQFF
TGTTCCTCCATGCCAGGGACAGGGTATAGTGAGCAGTTCTTC
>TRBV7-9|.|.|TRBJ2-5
CASSSERKTQYF
TGTGCCAGCAGCTCGGAGCGAAAGACCCAGTACTTC
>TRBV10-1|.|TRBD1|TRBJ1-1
CASRPGQGATEAFF
TGCGCCAGCAGACCCGGACAGGGGGCCACTGAAGCTTTCTTT
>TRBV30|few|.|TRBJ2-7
CAWSVRDEQYF
TGTGCCTGGAGTGTACGCGACGAGCAGTACTTC
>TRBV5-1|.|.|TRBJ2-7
CASSMGPSYEQYF
TGCGCCAGCAGCATGGGGCCGTCCTACGAGCAGTACTTC
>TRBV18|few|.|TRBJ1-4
CASSPIDNEKLFF
TGTGCCAGCTCACCGATAGATAATGAAAAACTGTTTTTT
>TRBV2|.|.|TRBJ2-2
CASRFSGALSNTGELFF
TGTGCCAGCAGGTTTAGCGGAGCCCTATCGAACACCGGGGAGCTGTTTTTT